The sequence of this T cell receptor (beta chain) was determined in a study of immune heterogeneity within non-small cell lung tumors. TCR beta CDR3 was amplified by multiplex PCR, first round around 10 cycles, 32 V and 13 J primers. TCRdb reprocessed the multiplex PCR reads via MiXCR and lists one record per CDR3 protein. The data show some 12,000 distinct CDR3 sequences, 27% seen once. Bulk tumor gDNA, 500 to 700 ng per sample, served as the TCR template. Several biopsies were collected from each primary tumor during surgery. They were spaced as far apart as possible within the tumor mass. The study cohort was described as untreated, and its members had newly diagnosed non-small cell lung cancer. They went on to have curative surgery. This CDR3 is 14 amino acids long. Per the germline V gene, CDR1 is MNHEY and CDR2 is SVGEGT. On this clonotype: The junction and the germline gene differ at one end; a read error may be behind it.

The receptor was isolated from a man aged 50 or older with non-small cell lung cancer. This sequence joins TRBV6-2 or TRBV6-3 and TRBJ1-2; possibly TRBD1 for D (6 bases). The specimen sequenced was lung tumor tissue. The CDR3 sequence: CASSYPSGAYRYTF. The CDR3 DNA sequence: TGTGCCAGCAGTTACCCCTCGGGGGCCTATCGCTACACCTTC.